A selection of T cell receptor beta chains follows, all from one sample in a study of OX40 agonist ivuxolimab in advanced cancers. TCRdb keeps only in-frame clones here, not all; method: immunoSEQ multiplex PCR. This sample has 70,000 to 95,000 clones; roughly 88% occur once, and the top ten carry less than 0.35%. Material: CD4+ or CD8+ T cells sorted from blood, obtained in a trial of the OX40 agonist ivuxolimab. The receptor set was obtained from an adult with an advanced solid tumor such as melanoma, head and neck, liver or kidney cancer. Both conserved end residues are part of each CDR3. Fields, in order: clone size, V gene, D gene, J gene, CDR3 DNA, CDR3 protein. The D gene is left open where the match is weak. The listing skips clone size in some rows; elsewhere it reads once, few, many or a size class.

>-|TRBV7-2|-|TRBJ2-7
TGTGCCAGCAGCAAGGCTTGGGACTACGAGCAGTACTTC
CASSKAWDYEQYF
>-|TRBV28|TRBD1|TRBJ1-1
TGTGCCAGCAGCCCGACCCCGGGACAGGGGGGCCTCGGGGAAGCTTTCTTT
CASSPTPGQGGLGEAFF
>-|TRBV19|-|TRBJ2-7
TGTGCCAGTAGTGCCAAAAGACAGGACCACGAGCAGTACTTC
CASSAKRQDHEQYF
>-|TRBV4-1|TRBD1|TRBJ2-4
TGCGCCAGCAGCCAAGCGTCCCAGGGGGTCAAAAACATTCAGTACTTC
CASSQASQGVKNIQYF
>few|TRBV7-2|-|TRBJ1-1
TGTGCCAGCAGCCGGGGGCTACGACCTGAAGCTTTCTTT
CASSRGLRPEAFF
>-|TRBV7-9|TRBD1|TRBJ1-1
TGTGCCAGCAGCTTAGGAGATTACAGGGGGAGGACTGAAGCTTTCTTT
CASSLGDYRGRTEAFF
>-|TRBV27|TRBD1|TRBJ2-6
TGTGCCAGCAGTTTAAGGACAGGAGGCTCTGGGGCCAACGTCCTGACTTTC
CASSLRTGGSGANVLTF
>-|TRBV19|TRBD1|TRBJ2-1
TGTGCCAGTAGTGGACAGGGGTCGAGCTCCTACAATGAGCAGTTCTTC
CASSGQGSSSYNEQFF
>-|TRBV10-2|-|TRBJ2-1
TGCGCCAGCAGTGAGCCCCGCCACGGGGGGCTGAATGAGCAGTTCTTC
CASSEPRHGGLNEQFF
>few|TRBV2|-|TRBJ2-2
TGTGCCAGCAGGGTCGGGGAGCTGTTTTTT
CASRVGELFF
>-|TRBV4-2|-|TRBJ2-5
TGTGCCAGCAGCCAAGAACCAGCGGCCCAGGGGACCCAGTACTTC
CASSQEPAAQGTQYF
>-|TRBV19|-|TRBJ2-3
TGTGCCAGTAGTGCGGGGAGCCCCACAGATACGCAGTATTTT
CASSAGSPTDTQYF
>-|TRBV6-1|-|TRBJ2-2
TGTGCCAGCAGTGAAATAGGGACGCAGAACACCGGGGAGCTGTTTTTT
CASSEIGTQNTGELFF
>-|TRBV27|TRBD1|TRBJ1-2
TGTGCCAGCAGTCTAGGGACAGAAACTAACTATGGCTACACCTTC
CASSLGTETNYGYTF
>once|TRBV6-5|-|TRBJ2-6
TGTGCCACCACTCTTCGGTTATCTGGGGCCAACGTCCTGACTTTC
CATTLRLSGANVLTF
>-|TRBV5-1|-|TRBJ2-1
TGCGCCAGCAGCTTGGCCTTCGGCCTAGCGAATTACAATGAGCAGTTCTTC
CASSLAFGLANYNEQFF
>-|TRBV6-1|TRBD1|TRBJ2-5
TGTGCCAGCAGAGGACAGGGAGAGGCAGAGACCCAGTACTTC
CASRGQGEAETQYF
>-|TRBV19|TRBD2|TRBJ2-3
TGTGCCAGTAAATCTAGCGGAGCCATACGTGCTAGCACAGATACGCAGTATTTT
CASKSSGAIRASTDTQYF
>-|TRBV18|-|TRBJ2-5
TGTGCCAGCTCATCACGGCAGGAAGAGACCCAGTACTTC
CASSSRQEETQYF
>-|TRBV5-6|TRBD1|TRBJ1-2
TGTGCCAGCAGGAAGACGAGACAGGGTACTAACTATGGCTACACCTTC
CASRKTRQGTNYGYTF
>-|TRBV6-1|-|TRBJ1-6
TGTGCCAGCAGTGCCCAAACAGGAAATAATTCACCCCTCCACTTT
CASSAQTGNNSPLHF
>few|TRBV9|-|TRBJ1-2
TGTGCCAGCAGCGTATGGCAGGATCCGCTTTATGGCTACACCTTC
CASSVWQDPLYGYTF
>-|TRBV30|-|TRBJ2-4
TGTGCCTGGAGTGTACAAACGGCTCTAGCCAAAAACATTCAGTACTTC
CAWSVQTALAKNIQYF
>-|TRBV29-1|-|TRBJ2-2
TGCAGCGTTGCGGGGGCCGGGGAGCTGTTTTTT
CSVAGAGELFF
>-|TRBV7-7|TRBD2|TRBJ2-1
TGTGCTAGCAGCGGGGGGGCGTGGGATGAGCAGTTCTTC
CASSGGAWDEQFF
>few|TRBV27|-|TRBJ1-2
TGTGCCAGCAGTTTCGACCCTAACTATGGCTACACCTTC
CASSFDPNYGYTF
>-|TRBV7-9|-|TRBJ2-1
TGTGCCAGCCCGGACCTCGTCAATGAGCAGTTCTTC
CASPDLVNEQFF
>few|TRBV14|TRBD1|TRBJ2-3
TGTGCCAGCAGCCAAGCTTTTGGGGGACAGGGAGGAGGCCGGCAGTATTTT
CASSQAFGGQGGGRQYF
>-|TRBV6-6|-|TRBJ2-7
TGTGCCAGCAGTTCACAATACGAGCAGTACTTC
CASSSQYEQYF
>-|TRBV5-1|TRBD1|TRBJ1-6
TGCGCCAGCAGCTTGAAGGGACAGGGGGCTAATTCACCCCTCCACTTT
CASSLKGQGANSPLHF
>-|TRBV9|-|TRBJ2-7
TGTGCCAGCAGCCTTGGAGGGGCATCCGAGCAGTACTTC
CASSLGGASEQYF
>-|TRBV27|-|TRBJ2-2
TGTGCCAGCAGTCCCAAGGGAGGGGAGCTGTTTTTT
CASSPKGGELFF
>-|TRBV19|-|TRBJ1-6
TGTGCCAGTACCCACCCGCAGGGGAGTTCACCCCTCCACTTT
CASTHPQGSSPLHF